This T cell receptor beta chain appears in the sequencing data of a study of molecular identifiers for immune sequencing clone quantification. MiXCR, applied by TCRdb to the PCR reads, yields one record per CDR3 protein. The sample has 550,000 to 750,000 distinct CDR3 sequences, just under 20% seen once; the top ten hold around 0.86%. Source material: naive CD8+ T cells from blood, with Jurkat cell RNA spiked in. Subset noted: FACS-sorted CD8+CD4-CCR7+CD45RA+ naive T cells. The sequence derives from a human donor in good health. Some libraries in this study had Jurkat cell RNA spiked in.

The CDR3 DNA is TGTGCCAGCAGTTACGGGTGGGAGAACTACGAGCAGTACTTC. Residues: CASSYGWENYEQYF. The gene calls are TRBV6-5 and TRBJ2-7, with D possibly being TRBD2 (5 bases). The CDR3 covers 14 residues. Germline V gene lookup returns CDR1 MNHEY and CDR2 SVGAGI. V dropped 2 bases and J dropped 3 bases, with 11 bases sitting between them.